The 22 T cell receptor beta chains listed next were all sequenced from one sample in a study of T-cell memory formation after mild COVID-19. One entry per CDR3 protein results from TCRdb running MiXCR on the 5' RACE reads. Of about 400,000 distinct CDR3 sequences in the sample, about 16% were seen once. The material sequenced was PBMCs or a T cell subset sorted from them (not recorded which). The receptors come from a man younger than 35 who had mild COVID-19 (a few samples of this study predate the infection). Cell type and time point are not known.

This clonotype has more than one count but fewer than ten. Here the CDR3 DNA reads TGTGCCAGCAGCTCTTTCCCGACAGGAGACTCTGGAAACACCATATATTTT. Encoded protein: CASSSFPTGDSGNTIYF. The V call is TRBV6-6, the J call TRBJ1-3; weak D call: TRBD1 (6 bases). The CDR3 covers 17 residues. The V gene's germline CDR1 is MNHNY and CDR2 SVGAGI (reference sequence). Trimming took 6 bases from V and 0 from J, leaving 18 bases between them.

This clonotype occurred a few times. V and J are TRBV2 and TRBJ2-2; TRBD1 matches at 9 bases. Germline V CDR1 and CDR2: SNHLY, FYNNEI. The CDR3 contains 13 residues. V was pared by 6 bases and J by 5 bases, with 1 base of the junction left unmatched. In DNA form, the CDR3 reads TGTGCCAGCAGAGACAGGGGGACCGGGGAGCTGTTTTTT. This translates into CASRDRGTGELFF.

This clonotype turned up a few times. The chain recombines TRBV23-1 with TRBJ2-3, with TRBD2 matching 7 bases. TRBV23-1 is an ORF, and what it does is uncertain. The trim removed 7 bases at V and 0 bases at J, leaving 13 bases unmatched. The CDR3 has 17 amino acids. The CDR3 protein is CASIPVMASGSTDTQYF. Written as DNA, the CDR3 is TGCGCCAGCATCCCGGTGATGGCTAGCGGAAGCACAGATACGCAGTATTTT.

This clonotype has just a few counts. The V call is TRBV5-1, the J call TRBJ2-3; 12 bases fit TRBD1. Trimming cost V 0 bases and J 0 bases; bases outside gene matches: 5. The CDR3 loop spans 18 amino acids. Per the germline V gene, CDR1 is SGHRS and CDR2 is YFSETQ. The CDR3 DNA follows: TGCGCCAGCAGCTTGGTGGGGACAGGGGGCTTCAGCACAGATACGCAGTATTTT. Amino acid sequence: CASSLVGTGGFSTDTQYF.

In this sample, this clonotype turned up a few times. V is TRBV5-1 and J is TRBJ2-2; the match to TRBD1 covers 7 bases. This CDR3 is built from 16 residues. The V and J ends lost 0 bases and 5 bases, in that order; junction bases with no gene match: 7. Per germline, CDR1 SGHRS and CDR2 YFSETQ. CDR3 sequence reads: CASSLDPGGRTGELFF. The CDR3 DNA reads TGCGCCAGCAGCTTGGATCCAGGGGGTAGAACCGGGGAGCTGTTTTTT. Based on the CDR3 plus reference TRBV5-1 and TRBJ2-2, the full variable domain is KAGVTQTPRYLIKTRGQQVTLSCSPISGHRSVSWYQQTPGQGLQFLFEYFSETQRNKGNFPGRFSGRQFSNSRSEMNVSTLELGDSALYLCASSLDPGGRTGELFFGEGSRLTVL.

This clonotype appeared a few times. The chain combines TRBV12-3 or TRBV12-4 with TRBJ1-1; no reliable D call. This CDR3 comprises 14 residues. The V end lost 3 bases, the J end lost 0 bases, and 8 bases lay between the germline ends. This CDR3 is CASSFRQVNTEAFF. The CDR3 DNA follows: TGTGCCAGCAGTTTCAGGCAGGTGAACACTGAAGCTTTCTTT.

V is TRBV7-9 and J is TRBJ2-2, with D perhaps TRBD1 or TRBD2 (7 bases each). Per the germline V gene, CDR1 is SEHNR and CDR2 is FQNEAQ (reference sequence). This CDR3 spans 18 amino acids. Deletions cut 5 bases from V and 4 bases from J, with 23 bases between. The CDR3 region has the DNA TGTGCCAGCAGCCCAGGGGGGGGCGTTCGAGTTGTCACCGGGGAGCTGTTTTTT. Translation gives CASSPGGGVRVVTGELFF.

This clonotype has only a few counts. The CDR3 sequence is CASSPWTGAETQYF. The CDR3 DNA reads as TGTGCCAGCAGCCCGTGGACAGGGGCAGAGACCCAGTACTTC. This chain connects TRBV11-3 to TRBJ2-5; 9 bases are shared with TRBD1. The CDR3 runs to 14 residues. Per germline, CDR1 SGHNT and CDR2 YENEEA. Trimming removed 5 bases from V and 4 bases from J; junction bases left unmatched: 5. Looking up the rest from reference TRBV11-3 and TRBJ2-5 gives the full variable domain: EAGVVQSPRYKIIEKKQPVAFWCNPISGHNTLYWYLQNLGQGPELLIRYENEEAVDDSQLPKDRFSAERLKGVDSTLKIQPAELGDSAVYLCASSPWTGAETQYFGPGTRLLVL.

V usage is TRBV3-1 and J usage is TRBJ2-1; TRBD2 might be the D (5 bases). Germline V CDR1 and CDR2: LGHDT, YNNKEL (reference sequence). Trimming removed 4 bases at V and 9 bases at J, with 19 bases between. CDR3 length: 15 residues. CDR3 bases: TGTGCCAGCAGCCCCGAACTAGTTATTACGGGTGAGCAGTTCTTC. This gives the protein CASSPELVITGEQFF.

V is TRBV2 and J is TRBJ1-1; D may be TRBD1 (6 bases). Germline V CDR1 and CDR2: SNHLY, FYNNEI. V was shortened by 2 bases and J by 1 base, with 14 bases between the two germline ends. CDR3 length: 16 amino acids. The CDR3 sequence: CASSEQGPLQNTEAFF. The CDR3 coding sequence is TGTGCCAGCAGTGAACAGGGGCCCCTACAGAACACTGAAGCTTTCTTT.

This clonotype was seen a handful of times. The DNA for the CDR3 is TGTGCCAGCTCACCAGGGAGTACAGCTTTCTTT. Amino acids: CASSPGSTAFF. The chain couples TRBV18 to TRBJ1-1; no definite D call. Trimming took 2 bases from V and 10 from J, leaving 8 bases between them. Germline CDR1 is KGHSH and CDR2 is LQKENI. The CDR3 is made up of 11 amino acids. Complete variable domain (other parts from reference TRBV18 and TRBJ1-1): NAGVMQNPRHLVRRRGQEARLRCSPMKGHSHVYWYRQLPEEGLKFMVYLQKENIIDESGMPKERFSAEFPKEGPSILRIQQVVRGDSAAYFCASSPGSTAFFGQGTRLTVV.

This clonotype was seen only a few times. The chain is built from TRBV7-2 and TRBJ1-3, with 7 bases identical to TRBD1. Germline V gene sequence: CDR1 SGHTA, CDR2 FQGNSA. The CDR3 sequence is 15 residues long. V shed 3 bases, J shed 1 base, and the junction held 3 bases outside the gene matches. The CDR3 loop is CASSFGRGSGNTIYF. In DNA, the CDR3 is TGTGCCAGCAGCTTCGGCAGGGGGTCTGGAAACACCATATATTTT.

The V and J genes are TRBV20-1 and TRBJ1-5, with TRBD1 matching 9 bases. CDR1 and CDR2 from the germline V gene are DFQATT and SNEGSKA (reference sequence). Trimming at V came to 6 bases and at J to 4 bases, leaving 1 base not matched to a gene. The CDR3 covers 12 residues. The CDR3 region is CSAQGANQPQHF. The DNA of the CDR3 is TGCAGTGCACAGGGGGCGAATCAGCCCCAGCATTTT.

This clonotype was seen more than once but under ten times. The CDR3 loop is CASSTNPSGGGEQFF. CDR3 bases: TGTGCCAGCAGCACGAACCCGAGCGGGGGGGGTGAGCAGTTCTTC. J is TRBJ2-1 and V is TRBV7-2; TRBD2 matches at 10 bases. The CDR3 spans 15 residues. J was trimmed by 9 bases and V by 5 bases; bases with no gene match: 10. Germline V gene sequence: CDR1 SGHTA, CDR2 FQGNSA.

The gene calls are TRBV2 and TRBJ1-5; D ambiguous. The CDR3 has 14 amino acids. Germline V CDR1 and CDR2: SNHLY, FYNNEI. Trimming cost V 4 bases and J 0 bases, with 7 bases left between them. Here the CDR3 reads CASSGQNSNQPQHF. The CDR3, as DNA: TGTGCCAGCAGTGGGCAGAATAGCAATCAGCCCCAGCATTTT.

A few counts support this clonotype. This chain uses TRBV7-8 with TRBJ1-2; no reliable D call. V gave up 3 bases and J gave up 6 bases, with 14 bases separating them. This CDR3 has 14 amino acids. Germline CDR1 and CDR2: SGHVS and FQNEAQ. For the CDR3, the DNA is TGTGCCAGCAGCTTGGGAGGGATGGAGAATGGCTACACCTTC. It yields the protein CASSLGGMENGYTF.

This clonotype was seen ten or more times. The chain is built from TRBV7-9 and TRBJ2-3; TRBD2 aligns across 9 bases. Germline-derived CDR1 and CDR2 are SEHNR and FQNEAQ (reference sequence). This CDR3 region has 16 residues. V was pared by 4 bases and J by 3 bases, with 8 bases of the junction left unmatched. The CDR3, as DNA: TGTGCCAGCAGCTCCTACGGGAGCGGGGGGACAGATACGCAGTATTTT. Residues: CASSSYGSGGTDTQYF. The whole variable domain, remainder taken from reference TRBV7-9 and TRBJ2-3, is DTGVSQNPRHKITKRGQNVTFRCDPISEHNRLYWYRQTLGQGPEFLTYFQNEAQLEKSRLLSDRFSAERPKGSFSTLEIQRTEQGDSAMYLCASSSYGSGGTDTQYFGPGTRLTVL.

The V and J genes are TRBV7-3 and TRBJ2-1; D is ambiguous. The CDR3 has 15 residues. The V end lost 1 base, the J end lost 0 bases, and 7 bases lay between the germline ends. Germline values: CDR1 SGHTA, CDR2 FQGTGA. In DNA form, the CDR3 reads TGTGCCAGCAGCTTAAAGTTGGACTCCTACAATGAGCAGTTCTTC. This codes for CASSLKLDSYNEQFF.

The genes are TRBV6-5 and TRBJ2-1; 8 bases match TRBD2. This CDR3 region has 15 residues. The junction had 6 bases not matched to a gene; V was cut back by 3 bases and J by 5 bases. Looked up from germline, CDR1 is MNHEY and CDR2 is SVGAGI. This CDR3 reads CASSYPGGSNNEQFF. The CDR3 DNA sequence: TGTGCCAGCAGTTATCCGGGGGGGTCCAACAATGAGCAGTTCTTC.

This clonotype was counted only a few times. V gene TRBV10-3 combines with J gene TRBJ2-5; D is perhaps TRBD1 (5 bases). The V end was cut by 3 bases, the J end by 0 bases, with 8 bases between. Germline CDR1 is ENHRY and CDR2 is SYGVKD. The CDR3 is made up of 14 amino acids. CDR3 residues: CAISDSGYQETQYF. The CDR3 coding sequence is TGTGCCATCAGTGACTCAGGGTACCAAGAGACCCAGTACTTC.

The CDR3 region has the DNA TGCGCCAGCAGCTTTCCCGGGACAGTTAACACTGAAGCTTTCTTT. It is translated as CASSFPGTVNTEAFF. This chain connects TRBV5-1 to TRBJ1-1; 7 bases agree with TRBD1. This CDR3 has 15 amino acids. The V gene's germline CDR1 is SGHRS and CDR2 YFSETQ. J gave up 2 bases and V 2 bases, and 6 bases lay outside the gene matches. Variable domain in full (rest from reference TRBV5-1 and TRBJ1-1): KAGVTQTPRYLIKTRGQQVTLSCSPISGHRSVSWYQQTPGQGLQFLFEYFSETQRNKGNFPGRFSGRQFSNSRSEMNVSTLELGDSALYLCASSFPGTVNTEAFFGQGTRLTVV.

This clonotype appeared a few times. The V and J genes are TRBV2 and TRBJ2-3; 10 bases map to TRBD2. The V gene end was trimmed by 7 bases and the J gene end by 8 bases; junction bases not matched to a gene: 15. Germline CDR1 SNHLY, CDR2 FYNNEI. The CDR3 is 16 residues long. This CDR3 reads CASTLRTSGSFVTQYF. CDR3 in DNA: TGTGCCAGCACCCTACGGACTAGCGGCTCCTTTGTTACGCAGTATTTT.